The present T cell receptor (beta chain) was sequenced within a study of tumor-infiltrating lymphocytes in primary liver carcinoma (dated by TCRdb to the late 2010s). Regarding the research as a whole: Between November 2015 and March 2016, a few patients in China with histopathologically diagnosed primary liver carcinoma had surgical resection. Across five regions of each liver tumor, along with adjacent normal tissue and blood, the study brought together TCRbeta repertoire sequencing, expression microarrays and whole-exome sequencing. A total of roughly 35 specimens from 5 patients, comprising approximately 25 tumor regions, 5 adjacent noncancerous liver tissues and 5 peripheral blood samples, were covered by TCRbeta repertoire sequencing. Hepatocellular carcinoma (four) or combined HCC and intrahepatic cholangiocarcinoma (one) was present in the five patients, who were three men and two women aged 30 to 69 years. The tumors of the five patients were staged as T1-T3 N0M0, with maximum diameters ranging from roughly 4.2 to 10 cm. Each sample produced about 3.5 to 7.13 million productive TCRbeta reads, and read depth showed no significant difference between tissue types. Technical replicate repertoires showed high reproducibility, with mean shared-clone rates roughly 0.89 and correlation coefficients above 0.98.

There are a few counts of this clonotype. Its antigen specificity is not known. No much larger clonotype is one base removed from it; base qualities were not supplied. The CDR3 numbers 16 residues from cysteine through phenylalanine. Only the CDR3 portion is preserved as DNA: 48 bases, with reading frame beginning at the first base. For this chain, trimming is 2 bases at the V end and 4 bases at the J end, and the number of junction bases without a gene match is 0. Based on the germline V gene, the CDR1 and CDR2 sequences are MDHEN and SYDVKM. A constant-region primer and ProtoScript II reverse transcriptase were used to reverse-transcribe TCRbeta-specific cDNA from roughly 500 ng total RNA. The TCRbeta libraries were prepared through three rounds of nested multiplex PCR following a slightly modified ARM-PCR procedure. Each of the first two PCR rounds ran for 9 to 11 cycles using multiplex TRBV1-TRBV30 forward primers together with a Cbeta reverse primer. A final 25-cycle PCR with Deep VentR polymerase added sample barcodes and Illumina adapters. Before sequencing, amplicons of 200-500 bp were gel-purified using a QIAquick gel extraction kit. TCRbeta amplicons were sequenced on an Illumina HiSeq 2500 with 250-bp paired-end reads. On the authors' methods: Quality trimming of reads was performed with Trimmomatic v0.33, and paired reads were merged with FLASH v1.2.11 so that full CDR3 sequences could be recovered. MiGEC v1.2.1b assigned V, D and J germline segments to the rearranged TCRbeta sequences. Clonotype statistics and Shannon-Wiener diversity indices were calculated with VDJtools v1.0.0. Except for diversity analysis, only each sample's 250 most abundant clonotypes were used in subsequent analyses to reduce sampling bias. Using fastp trimming at Q25 and MiXCR clonotype assembly, TCRdb reanalyzed the public sequencing data and kept in-frame beta chains. Merged by CDR3 protein, the rows form single entries marked with the most common genes and DNA. TCRdb's processing, not the authors', yielded these V and J calls. For this sample the table gives 300,000 to 400,000 distinct CDR3 sequences, of which approximately 65% were detected only once. The top ten clones comprise roughly 9% of the sample.

What the research found in general, with its limitations: Bulk unsorted samples precluded comparing CD4+ and CD8+ T cell repertoires. Compared with blood, tumors had a significantly larger share of the repertoire taken up by the top 250 clones (p = 0.039). Consistent with antigen-driven expansion, pairs of tumor regions showed higher repertoire overlap (mean about 35%) than either tumor-adjacent pairs (approximately 17%) or tumor-blood pairs (around 15%). The study included only a few patients, and the authors note findings should be validated in a larger study. Only the TCR beta chain was sequenced, which likely underestimates true repertoire diversity because unpaired alpha chains were not captured.

Blood RNA was extracted from unsorted whole blood using TRIzol reagent, and germline DNA was obtained with the DNeasy Blood & Tissue kit. Patients had chronic HBV infection and were treatment-naive at sampling. Before surgery, approximately 3.8 milliliters of peripheral blood were drawn into K2EDTA tubes. Sequences were obtained from peripheral blood. The rearranged chain carries TRBV28 and TRBJ2-2; 14 central nucleotides agree with TRBD2. The clonotype comes from a man aged 35 to 55 with primary liver carcinoma and hepatitis B virus infection. The CDR3 protein sequence reads: CASSLGTSGSTGELFF. The sequenced DNA is TGTGCCAGCAGTTTAGGGACTAGCGGGAGCACCGGGGAGCTGTTTTTT. The CDR3, completed at both ends by the reference TRBV28 and TRBJ2-2 genes, gives the full variable domain DVKVTQSSRYLVKRTGEKVFLECVQDMDHENMFWYRQDPGLGLRLIYFSYDVKMKEKGDIPEGYSVSREKKERFSLILESASTNQTSMYLCASSLGTSGSTGELFFGEGSRLTVL.